This T cell receptor beta chain originates from a study of T cells after yellow fever vaccination (dated by TCRdb to 2018 to 2020). About the investigation overall: Libraries from fractions with low cell numbers were prepared with the SMART-Seq v4 Ultra Low Input RNA kit. To follow T-cell clones before and after primary and booster YFV17D yellow fever vaccination, bulk TCR alpha and beta repertoires were sequenced over time. Two healthy male donors, one aged 18 to 30 and one aged 30 to 40 years, made up the cohort. Bulk PBMC replicates and cell subsets were isolated from blood drawn at multiple timepoints before and after both primary and secondary immunization.

Synthesis of TCR cDNA relied on 5'RACE template switching, a step that introduced a universal primer site along with unique molecular identifiers. Priming for cDNA synthesis came from both the TCR alpha and TCR beta constant segments. Libraries were amplified in two PCR steps, with sample barcodes and sequencing adapters added in the second step. Sequencing of libraries was done on Illumina HiSeq 2500 (2x100 bp) or NovaSeq (2x150 bp). For the original study's pipeline: Demultiplexing of reads and collapsing into UMI consensus sequences were performed with MIGEC, and V(D)J alignment was carried out with MiXCR. Using edgeR on replicate PBMC samples, clonotypes were called vaccine-responding if FDR was below 0.01 and the log2 fold change was above 5 up to day 15. Bulk clonotypes were assigned CD4 or CD8 identity according to which sequenced CD4 or CD8 repertoire held them at higher abundance. TCRdb reprocessed the public reads (quality trimming at Q25 with fastp, clone calling with MiXCR) and kept in-frame beta chains. Rows are unified per CDR3 protein, each entry keeping the most common DNA and genes. TCRdb's processing, not the study's, gives the V and J calls here. Counted in this sample were 250,000 or so distinct CDR3 sequences; 6.5% to 8.5% of them appeared once. Roughly 0.9% of the sample is taken by the ten largest.

Results and caveats for the whole study, not just this receptor: Because abundant contaminating clonotypes from the bulk population could be contained in FACS-sorted repertoires, computational filtering was required. The study included only a couple of donors, which limits how far the findings can be generalized. A small share of clonotypes was detected in both CD4 and CD8 compartments, with the overlap likely arising from convergent recombination. The secondary T-cell response was found to be weaker but faster than the primary response, with a peak reached on day 5 rather than on day 15. After the booster, most clones that had expanded after primary vaccination were detected again (around 97% of CD4 and roughly nine tenths of CD8), suggesting broad maintenance of memory.

There are a few counts of this clonotype. The antigen it recognizes is unknown. Nothing much larger sits one base from this clone, and base qualities are not available. The CDR3 runs 16 residues from the cysteine to the phenylalanine. CDR3 DNA is the only sequence kept; it has 48 bases, read in frame from the first base. Compared with germline, V lacks 0 bases and J lacks 2 bases; bases without a gene match: 5. From a lookup of the germline V gene (reference sequence), CDR1 and CDR2 are DFQATT and SNEGSKA. Interpreted using the paper, the treatment or condition label stands for: live attenuated yellow fever vaccine strain. A standard Ficoll-Paque protocol was used to isolate PBMCs from peripheral blood. Dynabeads CD4 and CD8 positive selection kits were used to isolate the CD4 and CD8 T-cell fractions. TriZol was used to extract RNA from bulk PBMCs, from CD4 and CD8 fractions, and from dextramer-positive and dextramer-negative fractions.

This clonotype was obtained from a man in his thirties or forties who received the YFV17D yellow fever vaccine. The source material was CD4+ T cells sorted from PBMCs, sampled 15 days after the yellow fever booster vaccination. This chain joins TRBV20-1 to TRBJ2-1; 9 middle bases align to TRBD2. The sequence in DNA is TGCAGTGCTAGAGATCATGCGGGAGGGGCCTACAATGAGCAGTTCTTC. This gives the protein CSARDHAGGAYNEQFF.